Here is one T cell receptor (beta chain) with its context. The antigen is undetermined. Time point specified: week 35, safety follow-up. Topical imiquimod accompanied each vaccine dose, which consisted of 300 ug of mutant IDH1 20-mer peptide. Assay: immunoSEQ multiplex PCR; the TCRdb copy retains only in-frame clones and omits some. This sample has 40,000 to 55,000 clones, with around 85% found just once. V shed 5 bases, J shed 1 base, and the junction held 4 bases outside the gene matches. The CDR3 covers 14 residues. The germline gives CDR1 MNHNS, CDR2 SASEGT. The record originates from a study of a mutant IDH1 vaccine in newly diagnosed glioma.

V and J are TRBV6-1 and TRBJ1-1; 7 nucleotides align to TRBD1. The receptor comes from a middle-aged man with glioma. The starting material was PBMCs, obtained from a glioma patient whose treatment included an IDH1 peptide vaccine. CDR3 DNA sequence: TGTGCCAGCAGTACCAGGGGGGGGAACACTGAAGCTTTCTTT. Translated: CASSTRGGNTEAFF.